These T cell receptor beta chains were read from a single sample in a study of blood T cells in healthy people across ages. TCRdb redid the calling of the 5' RACE reads with MiXCR, one entry per CDR3 protein. The data show 2 million or so distinct CDR3 sequences, with around 48% seen just once and approximately 2.1% held by the top ten. The specimen was blood. Every receptor here comes from a woman aged 35 to 49 in good health. The CDR3 runs from the conserved cysteine through the conserved F or W. The D gene is left open where the match is weak. Not every row has a clone size; where given, it reads once, few, many or a size class.

CDR3 protein	CDR3 DNA	V gene	J gene	clone size	D gene
CASSLEGSQAHYGYTF	TGTGCCAGCAGCTTAGAAGGCAGTCAGGCGCACTATGGCTACACCTTC	TRBV7-9	TRBJ1-2	NA	NA
CSVGRGRGQPQHF	TGCAGTGTCGGCAGGGGGCGCGGTCAGCCCCAGCATTTT	TRBV20-1	TRBJ1-5	NA	TRBD1
CSAQSMGLAAVNEQFF	TGCAGTGCTCAGAGCATGGGACTAGCCGCTGTCAATGAGCAGTTCTTC	TRBV20-1	TRBJ2-1	few	TRBD2
CASRDREISYEQYF	TGTGCCAGCAGGGACAGGGAGATCTCCTACGAGCAGTACTTC	TRBV6-1	TRBJ2-7	NA	TRBD1
CASSRPHGQAKNIQYF	TGTGCCAGCAGCCGCCCCCACGGACAAGCCAAAAACATTCAGTACTTC	TRBV5-4	TRBJ2-4	NA	NA
CASSIREQGATCTF	TGTGCCAGCAGTATCCGGGAACAGGGGGCGACTTGCACCTTC	TRBV12-3/TRBV12-4	TRBJ1-2	NA	TRBD1
CASSLRASLGTDTQYF	TGTGCCAGCAGCCTCCGGGCCTCGCTTGGCACAGATACGCAGTATTTT	TRBV11-2	TRBJ2-3	NA	NA
CASSLDASGWYNEQFF	TGCGCCAGCAGCTTGGACGCTAGCGGGTGGTACAATGAGCAGTTCTTC	TRBV5-1	TRBJ2-1	NA	TRBD2
CASSLVGLGSGEQYF	TGTGCCAGCAGCTTAGTTGGACTAGGATCGGGTGAGCAGTACTTC	TRBV7-2	TRBJ2-5	few	TRBD2
CASSLERGDTEAFF	TGCGCCAGCAGCCTGGAGAGGGGTGATACTGAAGCTTTCTTT	TRBV5-1	TRBJ1-1	NA	NA
CSVSTGPADTQYF	TGCAGCGTCAGCACGGGGCCCGCAGATACGCAGTATTTT	TRBV29-1	TRBJ2-3	few	NA
CSARDPRRRSYGYTF	TGCAGTGCTAGAGATCCGCGGCGGCGGTCCTATGGCTACACCTTC	TRBV20-1	TRBJ1-2	NA	NA
CSARDYRGAEQYF	TGCAGTGCTAGAGATTATAGGGGGGCCGAGCAGTACTTC	TRBV20-1	TRBJ2-7	few	NA
CSAYWGNSNQPQHF	TGCAGTGCTTATTGGGGTAATAGCAATCAGCCCCAGCATTTT	TRBV20-1	TRBJ1-5	once	NA
CASSYAPGQGFYEQYF	TGTGCCAGCAGTTACGCACCGGGACAGGGGTTCTACGAGCAGTACTTC	TRBV6-6	TRBJ2-7	once	TRBD1
CATSRDFGGGLGDTQYF	TGTGCCACCAGCAGAGATTTCGGGGGGGGCCTTGGAGATACGCAGTATTTT	TRBV15	TRBJ2-3	NA	TRBD2
CASSTVGSRETQYF	TGTGCCAGCAGTACCGTGGGTAGTAGGGAGACCCAGTACTTC	TRBV11-1	TRBJ2-5	NA	NA
CASSPPAVTATEAFF	TGTGCCAGCAGCCCACCTGCGGTGACCGCCACTGAAGCTTTCTTT	TRBV7-9	TRBJ1-1	NA	NA
CASSYRASFSETQYF	TGTGCCAGCAGTTACCGGGCTAGCTTTTCGGAGACCCAGTACTTC	TRBV6-5	TRBJ2-5	few	NA
CASSYVLGTSGVTDTQYF	TGTGCCAGCAGTTACGTGCTCGGGACTAGCGGGGTCACAGATACGCAGTATTTT	TRBV6-2/TRBV6-3	TRBJ2-3	NA	TRBD2
CASSPRGGGAYEQYF	TGTGCCAGCTCACCACGTGGAGGGGGGGCCTACGAGCAGTACTTC	TRBV18	TRBJ2-7	NA	NA
CASHTRGWGTDTQYF	TGTGCCAGCCACACAAGGGGATGGGGCACAGATACGCAGTATTTT	TRBV28	TRBJ2-3	few	NA
CASSYGSRDSPLHF	TGTGCCAGCAGTTACGGCAGTAGGGATTCACCCCTCCACTTT	TRBV6-5	TRBJ1-6	NA	NA
CSAHPTGGSAYGYTF	TGCAGTGCCCACCCAACCGGGGGGTCGGCCTATGGCTACACCTTC	TRBV20-1	TRBJ1-2	NA	NA
CASGSGYEQYF	TGTGCCAGCGGGTCGGGCTACGAGCAGTACTTC	TRBV12-3/TRBV12-4	TRBJ2-7	few	NA
CASSLGGTATQYF	TGTGCCAGCAGTTTAGGTGGGACAGCTACCCAGTACTTC	TRBV27	TRBJ2-5	NA	TRBD1
CASSLSGVGPLHF	TGTGCCAGCAGCTTATCAGGTGTCGGACCCCTCCACTTT	TRBV11-2	TRBJ1-6	NA	NA
CASSSLTGGGDGYTF	TGCGCCAGCAGCTCCCTGACAGGTGGGGGTGATGGCTACACCTTC	TRBV5-1	TRBJ1-2	NA	NA
CASSPRASGAGNEQFF	TGTGCCAGCAGCCCTAGAGCATCGGGGGCCGGTAATGAGCAGTTCTTC	TRBV7-9	TRBJ2-1	few	NA
CASRGGLLRAEAFF	TGTGCCAGCAGGGGGGGGTTACTGAGGGCTGAAGCTTTCTTT	TRBV28	TRBJ1-1	NA	NA
CASIGSQASLTDTQYF	TGTGCCAGCATCGGGAGTCAGGCCTCTCTCACAGATACGCAGTATTTT	TRBV6-1	TRBJ2-3	few	NA
CASIPGQGHGYTF	TGTGCCAGCATCCCGGGACAGGGTCACGGCTACACCTTC	TRBV28	TRBJ1-2	NA	TRBD1
CASSIETYEQYF	TGTGCCAGCAGCATCGAAACCTACGAGCAGTACTTC	TRBV2	TRBJ2-7	few	NA
CASSVRPLGTDTQYF	TGTGCCAGCTCTGTGAGGCCCTTGGGGACAGATACGCAGTATTTT	TRBV5-6	TRBJ2-3	NA	NA
CSAPRQGRVYGYTF	TGCAGTGCCCCGAGACAGGGAAGGGTCTATGGCTACACCTTC	TRBV20-1	TRBJ1-2	NA	TRBD1
CASRKSRGRGTLKTQYF	TGTGCCAGCAGAAAATCAAGGGGCAGGGGGACCCTCAAGACCCAGTACTTC	TRBV6-1	TRBJ2-5	NA	TRBD1
CASSPESDNEQFF	TGTGCCAGCAGCCCAGAGTCCGACAATGAGCAGTTCTTC	TRBV5-6	TRBJ2-1	NA	NA
CASTGETQYF	TGTGCCAGCACGGGGGAGACCCAGTACTTC	TRBV2	TRBJ2-5	many	NA
CASSFGGIDEQYF	TGTGCCAGCAGTTTCGGGGGGATAGACGAGCAGTACTTC	TRBV12-3/TRBV12-4	TRBJ2-7	few	TRBD2
CASSPSFPSTDTQYF	TGTGCCAGCAGTCCCTCATTCCCTAGCACAGATACGCAGTATTTT	TRBV27	TRBJ2-3	few	NA
CASSYAGTFTGNEQFF	TGTGCCAGCAGTTACGCCGGGACCTTCACGGGCAATGAGCAGTTCTTC	TRBV6-5	TRBJ2-1	NA	NA
CASSLALAGGPGQEQFF	TGTGCCAGCAGCTTAGCCCTAGCGGGGGGGCCAGGCCAAGAGCAGTTCTTC	TRBV7-2	TRBJ2-1	NA	TRBD2
CASRMAGYINNEQFF	TGTGCCAGCAGAATGGCGGGGTACATTAACAATGAGCAGTTCTTC	TRBV25-1	TRBJ2-1	NA	NA
CASSLGELGANVLTF	TGTGCCAGCAGCTTGGGGGAACTTGGGGCCAACGTCCTGACTTTC	TRBV7-2	TRBJ2-6	few	NA
CASSTPGTGIYQETQYF	TGTGCCAGCAGTACCCCCGGGACAGGGATTTACCAAGAGACCCAGTACTTC	TRBV6-1	TRBJ2-5	NA	TRBD1
CASSETVYEKTQYF	TGTGCCAGCAGTGAAACAGTATACGAAAAGACCCAGTACTTC	TRBV2	TRBJ2-5	few	NA
CASSPFPGDYGYTF	TGTGCCAGCAGCCCCTTTCCAGGGGACTATGGCTACACCTTC	TRBV7-2	TRBJ1-2	NA	NA
CASSPPRGVSYNEQFF	TGTGCCAGCAGCCCCCCCCGGGGAGTGTCCTACAATGAGCAGTTCTTC	TRBV7-2	TRBJ2-1	NA	NA
CATSDPGQPPGNEQFF	TGTGCCACCAGTGATCCGGGACAGCCTCCGGGGAATGAGCAGTTCTTC	TRBV24-1	TRBJ2-1	NA	TRBD1
CASSELGRQGGSTDTQYF	TGTGCCAGCAGTGAATTGGGGCGGCAGGGCGGGAGCACAGATACGCAGTATTTT	TRBV6-1	TRBJ2-3	NA	NA
CASCDRPFEETQYF	TGTGCCAGCTGTGACAGACCTTTCGAAGAGACCCAGTACTTC	TRBV6-5	TRBJ2-5	NA	NA
CASSQVGSGGNEQYF	TGCGCCAGCAGCCAAGTCGGTTCCGGGGGCAATGAGCAGTACTTC	TRBV4-1	TRBJ2-7	NA	NA
CSVESQGTEGYEQYF	TGCAGCGTTGAATCTCAGGGGACAGAGGGCTACGAGCAGTACTTC	TRBV29-1	TRBJ2-7	NA	TRBD1
CASSSRQGTVYEQYF	TGTGCCAGCAGTTCCCGACAGGGCACGGTCTACGAGCAGTACTTC	TRBV27	TRBJ2-7	few	TRBD1
CASSYGGIGVTDTQYF	TGTGCCAGCAGTTACGGAGGGATTGGAGTCACAGATACGCAGTATTTT	TRBV6-5	TRBJ2-3	NA	NA
CASSVEAGGSGYTF	TGTGCCAGCAGCGTGGAGGCAGGGGGCAGCGGCTACACCTTC	TRBV5-6	TRBJ1-2	NA	TRBD1
CASSGNRGGTQYF	TGCGCCAGCAGCGGGAACAGGGGGGGTACGCAGTATTTT	TRBV5-1	TRBJ2-3	NA	NA
CSVASGLAGLNEQFF	TGCAGCGTCGCTTCGGGACTAGCGGGGCTAAATGAGCAGTTCTTC	TRBV29-1	TRBJ2-1	few	TRBD2
CASRSWDSRNYGYTF	TGTGCCAGCAGATCTTGGGACAGCCGAAACTATGGCTACACCTTC	TRBV27	TRBJ1-2	NA	TRBD1